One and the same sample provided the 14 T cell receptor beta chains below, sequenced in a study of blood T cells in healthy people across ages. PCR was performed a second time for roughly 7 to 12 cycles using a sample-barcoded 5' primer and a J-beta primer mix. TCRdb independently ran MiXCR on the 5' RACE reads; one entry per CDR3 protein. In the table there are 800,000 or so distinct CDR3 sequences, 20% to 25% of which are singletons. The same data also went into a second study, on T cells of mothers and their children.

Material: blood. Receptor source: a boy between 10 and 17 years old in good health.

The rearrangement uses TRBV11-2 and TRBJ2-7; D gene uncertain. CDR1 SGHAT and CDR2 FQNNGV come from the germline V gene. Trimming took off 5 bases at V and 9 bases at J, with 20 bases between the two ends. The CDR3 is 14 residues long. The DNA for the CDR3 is TGTGCCAGCAGCCCGCGAGCCCTGGACCCCGGGCAGTACTTC. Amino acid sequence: CASSPRALDPGQYF.

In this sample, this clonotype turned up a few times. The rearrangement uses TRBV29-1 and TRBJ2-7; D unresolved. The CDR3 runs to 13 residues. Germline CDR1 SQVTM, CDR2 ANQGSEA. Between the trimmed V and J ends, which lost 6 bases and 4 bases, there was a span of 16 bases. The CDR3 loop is CSVVGVYDYEQYF. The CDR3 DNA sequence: TGCAGCGTGGTTGGCGTGTATGATTACGAGCAGTACTTC.

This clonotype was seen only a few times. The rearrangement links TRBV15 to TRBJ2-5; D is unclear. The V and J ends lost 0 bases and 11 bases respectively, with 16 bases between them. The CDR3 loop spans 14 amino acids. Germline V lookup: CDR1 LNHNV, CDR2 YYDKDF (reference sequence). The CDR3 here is CATSREGPNNKQYF. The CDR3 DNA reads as TGTGCCACCAGCAGAGAAGGCCCGAACAACAAGCAGTACTTC.

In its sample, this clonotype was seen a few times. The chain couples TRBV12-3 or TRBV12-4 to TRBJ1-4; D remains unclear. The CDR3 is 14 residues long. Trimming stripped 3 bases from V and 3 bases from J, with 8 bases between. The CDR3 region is CASSLREPNEKLFF. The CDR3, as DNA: TGTGCCAGCAGTTTGAGGGAGCCTAATGAAAAACTGTTTTTT.

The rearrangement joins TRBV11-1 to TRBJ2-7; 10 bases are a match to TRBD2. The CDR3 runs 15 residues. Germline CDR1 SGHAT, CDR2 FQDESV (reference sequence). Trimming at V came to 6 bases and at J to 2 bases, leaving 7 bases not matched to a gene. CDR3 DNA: TGTGCCAGCAGACACGGACTAGCGGAAACCTACGAGCAGTACTTC. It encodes CASRHGLAETYEQYF.

The CDR3 nucleotides read TGTGCCAGCAGTGCCCCCTCACCGGGGGTGTACTCCTACGAGCAGTACTTC. The encoded protein is CASSAPSPGVYSYEQYF. The chain is built from TRBV6-1 and TRBJ2-7; D is possibly TRBD2 (6 bases). V lost 4 bases, J lost 0 bases, and 19 bases lay in between. Germline values: CDR1 MNHNS, CDR2 SASEGT. CDR3 length: 17 residues.

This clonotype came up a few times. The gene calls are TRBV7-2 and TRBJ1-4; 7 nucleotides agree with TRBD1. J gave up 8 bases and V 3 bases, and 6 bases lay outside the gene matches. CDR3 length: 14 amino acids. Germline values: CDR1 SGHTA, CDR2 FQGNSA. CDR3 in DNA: TGTGCCAGCAGCTTGACAGGGTCGGGGGAAAAACTGTTTTTT. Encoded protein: CASSLTGSGEKLFF.

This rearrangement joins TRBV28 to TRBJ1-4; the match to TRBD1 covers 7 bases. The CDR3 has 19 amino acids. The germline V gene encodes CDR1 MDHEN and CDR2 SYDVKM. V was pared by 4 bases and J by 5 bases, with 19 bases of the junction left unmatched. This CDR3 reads CASSSQHRGLKLENEKLFF. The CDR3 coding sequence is TGTGCCAGCAGTTCACAACACAGGGGATTAAAGTTAGAGAATGAAAAACTGTTTTTT.

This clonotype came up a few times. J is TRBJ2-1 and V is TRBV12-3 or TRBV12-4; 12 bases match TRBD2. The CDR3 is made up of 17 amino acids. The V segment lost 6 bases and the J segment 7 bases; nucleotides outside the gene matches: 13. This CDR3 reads CASSMDRGGLAGNEQFF. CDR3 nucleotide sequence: TGTGCCAGCAGCATGGACAGGGGTGGACTAGCGGGGAATGAGCAGTTCTTC.

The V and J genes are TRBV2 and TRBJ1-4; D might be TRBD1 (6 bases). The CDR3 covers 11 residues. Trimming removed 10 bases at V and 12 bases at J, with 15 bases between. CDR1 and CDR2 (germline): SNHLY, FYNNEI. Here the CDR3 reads CAKRGFGELFF. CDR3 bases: TGTGCCAAAAGGGGGTTTGGGGAACTGTTTTTT.

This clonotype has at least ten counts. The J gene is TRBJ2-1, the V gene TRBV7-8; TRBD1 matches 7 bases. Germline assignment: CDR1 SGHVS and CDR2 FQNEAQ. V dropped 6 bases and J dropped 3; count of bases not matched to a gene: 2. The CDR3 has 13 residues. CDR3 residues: CASSRQGYNEQFF. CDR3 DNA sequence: TGTGCCAGCAGTCGACAGGGCTACAATGAGCAGTTCTTC.

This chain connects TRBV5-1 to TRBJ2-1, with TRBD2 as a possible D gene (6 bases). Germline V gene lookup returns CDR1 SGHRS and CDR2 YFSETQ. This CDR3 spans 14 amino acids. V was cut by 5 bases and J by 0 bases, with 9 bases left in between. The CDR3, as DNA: TGCGCCAGCAGGGAGGGATTCTCCTACAATGAGCAGTTCTTC. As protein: CASREGFSYNEQFF.

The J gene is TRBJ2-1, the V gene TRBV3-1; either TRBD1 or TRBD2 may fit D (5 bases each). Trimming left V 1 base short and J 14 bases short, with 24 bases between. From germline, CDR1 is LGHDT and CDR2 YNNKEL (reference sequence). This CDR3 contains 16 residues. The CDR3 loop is CASSQGGYGTARSEFF. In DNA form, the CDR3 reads TGTGCCAGCAGCCAAGGGGGTTACGGGACCGCTAGGTCGGAGTTCTTC.

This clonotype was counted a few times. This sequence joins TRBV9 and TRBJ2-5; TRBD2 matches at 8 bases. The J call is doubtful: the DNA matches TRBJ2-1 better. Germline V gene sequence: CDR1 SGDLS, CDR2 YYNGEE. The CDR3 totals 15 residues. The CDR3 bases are TGTGCCAGCAGCGTCGGGGGGGCCTTAAGCGATGAGCAGTTCTTC. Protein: CASSVGGALSDEQFF.